A selection of T cell receptor beta chains follows, all from one sample in a study of response to subunit inactivated influenza vaccine. Using its own MiXCR run on the RT-PCR reads, TCRdb lists one record per CDR3 protein. The table records 550,000 to 800,000 distinct CDR3 sequences, 14% of them present only once. The starting material was PBMCs from blood, obtained around 15 days before vaccination. The receptors derive from a man aged 50 to 60 who received an inactivated influenza vaccine. The CDR3 runs from the conserved cysteine through the conserved F or W. A D gene is named only where the DNA matches it firmly. Not all rows give a size; the values are once, few, many and, for expanded clones, a class.

j_gene,d_gene,abundance,v_gene,CDR3aa,CDR3nt
TRBJ2-5,.,.,TRBV4-1,CASSWTEQQETQYF,TGCGCCAGCAGTTGGACTGAGCAGCAAGAGACCCAGTACTTC
TRBJ2-7,TRBD1,many,TRBV27,CASSSSQGYEQYF,TGTGCCAGCAGTTCCTCACAGGGGTACGAGCAGTACTTC
TRBJ2-1,TRBD1,.,TRBV11-2,CASSWGTGEFEQFF,TGTGCCAGCAGTTGGGGGACAGGGGAATTTGAGCAGTTCTTC
TRBJ2-2,.,few,TRBV6-2/TRBV6-3,CASLNTGELFF,TGTGCCAGCTTAAACACCGGGGAGCTGTTTTTT
TRBJ2-5,.,.,TRBV24-1,CATSDPRGSYQETQYF,TGTGCCACCAGTGATCCCAGGGGATCGTACCAAGAGACCCAGTACTTC
TRBJ1-2,.,.,TRBV28,CATMGGFPYGYTF,TGTGCCACCATGGGGGGTTTCCCTTATGGCTACACCTTC
TRBJ1-1,.,.,TRBV19,CASSHPGHLNTEAFF,TGTGCCAGTAGTCACCCAGGACACCTGAACACTGAAGCTTTCTTT
TRBJ2-4,.,.,TRBV7-9,CASSLEVKNIQYF,TGTGCCAGCAGCTTAGAAGTCAAAAACATTCAGTACTTC
TRBJ2-7,.,many,TRBV5-1,CASSIGGASALSNEQYF,TGCGCCAGCAGCATCGGCGGGGCTAGCGCCCTCAGTAACGAGCAGTACTTC
TRBJ2-5,TRBD1,.,TRBV4-3,CASSQESRTGNQETQYF,TGCGCCAGCAGCCAAGAATCTAGGACAGGTAACCAAGAGACCCAGTACTTC
TRBJ1-5,.,.,TRBV5-1,CASSLGDGYSNQPQHF,TGCGCCAGCAGCTTGGGGGACGGATATAGCAATCAGCCCCAGCATTTT
TRBJ2-1,.,many,TRBV29-1,CSVAQYNEQFF,TGCAGCGTTGCGCAATACAATGAGCAGTTCTTC
TRBJ2-3,.,.,TRBV27,CASSLWGAPDTQYF,TGTGCCAGCAGTTTGTGGGGTGCCCCAGATACGCAGTATTTT
TRBJ2-1,TRBD1,.,TRBV2,CASSAQGRQGEQFF,TGTGCCAGCAGTGCACAGGGGCGACAAGGGGAGCAGTTCTTC
TRBJ2-5,.,.,TRBV3-1,CASSQIGASSETQYF,TGTGCCAGCAGCCAAATCGGGGCGTCCTCAGAGACCCAGTACTTC
TRBJ2-5,.,few,TRBV6-2/TRBV6-3,CASRRTSFKETQYF,TGTGCCAGCCGCCGAACCAGTTTCAAGGAGACCCAGTACTTC
TRBJ2-2,.,.,TRBV11-2,CASSPLGGQDTGELFF,TGTGCCAGCTCCCCTTTGGGGGGCCAAGACACCGGGGAGCTGTTTTTT
TRBJ2-7,.,many,TRBV7-9,CASSPPRSYEQYF,TGTGCCAGCAGCCCCCCCCGGTCCTACGAGCAGTACTTC
TRBJ1-5,.,many,TRBV20-1,CSARQGPPSMPQHF,TGCAGTGCTCGGCAGGGACCGCCGTCCATGCCCCAGCATTTT
TRBJ2-3,.,.,TRBV14,CASSQDLFGSTDTQYF,TGTGCCAGCAGCCAAGATTTGTTCGGCAGCACAGATACGCAGTATTTT
TRBJ2-3,.,.,TRBV29-1,CSVGRLLSTDTQYF,TGCAGCGTGGGCAGACTACTTAGCACAGATACGCAGTATTTT
TRBJ2-5,TRBD1,many,TRBV5-1,CASSLPGQQETQYF,TGTGCCAGCAGTCTTCCGGGACAGCAAGAGACCCAGTACTTC
TRBJ2-7,.,.,TRBV20-1,CSTSRGDKQYF,TGCAGTACCTCCAGGGGCGATAAGCAGTACTTC
TRBJ2-1,.,.,TRBV7-9,CASSLGAWQFF,TGTGCCAGCAGCTTAGGAGCGTGGCAGTTCTTC
TRBJ2-7,TRBD2,.,TRBV10-3,CAISRIAGYEQYF,TGTGCCATCAGTCGGATAGCGGGATACGAGCAGTACTTC
TRBJ2-1,.,.,TRBV20-1,CSAADATGPWNEQFF,TGCAGTGCTGCCGACGCCACCGGGCCCTGGAATGAGCAGTTCTTC
TRBJ1-1,.,many,TRBV10-2,CASTENTEAFF,TGCGCCAGCACCGAGAACACTGAAGCTTTCTTT
TRBJ2-7,.,.,TRBV10-3,CAIREGTRGTYEQYF,TGTGCCATCAGAGAAGGGACGAGGGGTACCTACGAGCAGTACTTC
TRBJ1-6,.,.,TRBV7-2,CASSLGSGYSPLHF,TGTGCCAGCAGCTTAGGGTCGGGGTACTCACCCCTCCACTTT
TRBJ1-1,.,few,TRBV11-1,CASSLADSRNTEAFF,TGTGCCAGCAGCTTGGCGGACTCGAGGAACACTGAAGCTTTCTTT
TRBJ2-3,.,many,TRBV7-9,CASSSTADTQYF,TGTGCCAGCAGCTCGACAGCGGATACGCAGTATTTT
TRBJ1-5,TRBD1,.,TRBV2,CASRVGTGWRQPQHF,TGTGCCAGCAGAGTTGGGACAGGGTGGCGTCAGCCCCAGCATTTT
TRBJ2-1,.,.,TRBV5-1,CASSFDRGEQFF,TGCGCCAGCAGCTTCGACCGGGGTGAGCAGTTCTTC
TRBJ2-1,.,many,TRBV12-3/TRBV12-4,CASSQMAYNEQFF,TGTGCCAGCAGTCAAATGGCCTACAATGAGCAGTTCTTC
TRBJ1-5,TRBD1,few,TRBV20-1,CSARRTGRSNQPQHF,TGCAGTGCTAGAAGGACAGGGAGGAGCAATCAGCCCCAGCATTTT